This T cell receptor (beta chain) was retrieved from a study of blood T cells in healthy people across ages. General study results and limits: Higher diversity, along with more naive CD4+ cells, distinguished long-lived donors from aged donors.

J was trimmed by 2 bases and V by 5 bases; bases with no gene match: 5. Germline lookup yields CDR1 SQVTM and CDR2 ANQGSEA. The CDR3 totals 13 residues. In regard to this clonotype: Antigen specificity is unknown.

With a J-beta primer mix and a sample-barcoded 5' primer, a second PCR ran about 7 to 12 cycles. TCRdb processed the 5' RACE reads anew with MiXCR; each CDR3 protein has one entry. The sample records about 640,000 distinct CDR3 sequences, roughly 53% being singletons. The chain links TRBV29-1 to TRBJ2-7; TRBD2 aligns across 8 bases. The source material was blood. The sequence was collected from a man between 60 and 75 years old in good health. The CDR3 reads CSVSGGEAYEQYF. CDR3 nucleotide sequence: TGCAGCGTTTCCGGGGGGGAAGCCTACGAGCAGTACTTC.